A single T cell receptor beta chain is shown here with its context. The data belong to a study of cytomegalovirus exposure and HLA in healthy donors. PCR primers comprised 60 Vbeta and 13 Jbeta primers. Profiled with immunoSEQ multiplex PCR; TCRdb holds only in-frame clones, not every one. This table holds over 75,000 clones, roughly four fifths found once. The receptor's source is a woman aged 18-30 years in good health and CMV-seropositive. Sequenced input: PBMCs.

The chain's CDR3 is CASSLFPFRGVGNYGYTF. CDR3 sequence (DNA): TGTGCCAGCAGCTTATTCCCCTTCAGGGGAGTAGGGAACTATGGCTACACCTTC. The rearrangement joins TRBV7-9 to TRBJ1-2, with a weak D call TRBD1 (6 bases). Per germline, CDR1 SEHNR and CDR2 FQNEAQ (reference sequence). The CDR3 is made up of 18 amino acids. Trimming left V 2 bases short and J 2 bases short, with 21 bases between.